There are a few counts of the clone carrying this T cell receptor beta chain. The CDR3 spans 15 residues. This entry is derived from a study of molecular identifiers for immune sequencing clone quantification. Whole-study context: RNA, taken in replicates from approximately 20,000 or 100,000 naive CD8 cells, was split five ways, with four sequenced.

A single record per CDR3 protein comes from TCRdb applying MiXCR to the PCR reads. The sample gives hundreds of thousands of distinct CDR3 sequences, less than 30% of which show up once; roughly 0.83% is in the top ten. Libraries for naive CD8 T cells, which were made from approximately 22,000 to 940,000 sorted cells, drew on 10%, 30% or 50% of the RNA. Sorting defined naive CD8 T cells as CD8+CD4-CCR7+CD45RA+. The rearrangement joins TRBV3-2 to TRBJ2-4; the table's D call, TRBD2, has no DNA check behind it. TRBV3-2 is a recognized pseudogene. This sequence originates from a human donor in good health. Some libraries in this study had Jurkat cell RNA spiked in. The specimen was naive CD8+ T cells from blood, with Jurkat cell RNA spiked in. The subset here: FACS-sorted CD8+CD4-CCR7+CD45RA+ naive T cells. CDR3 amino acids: CASSQDSAGKNIQYF. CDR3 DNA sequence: TGTGCCAGCAGCCAAGATTCGGCAGGGAAAAACATTCAGTACTTC.